This TCR beta chain was found in a study of blood T cell repertoires in COVID-19. Symptom resolution, clearance, or two negative PCRs marked the recovered donors of Cohort 3. In the original analysis: From reference gene primer amplification, estimates of nucleated cell counts were derived. This table comes from immunoSEQ multiplex PCR, and its TCRdb copy is limited to in-frame clones, with some not included. V and J calls and clone size are as listed in that table; D and trimming were resolved from the DNA. Of around 150,000 clones in the sample, about 85% were seen once. This receptor was taken from a woman in her forties who had recovered from COVID-19. The sample was PBMCs or T cells enriched from blood (not recorded which).

The chain's CDR3 is CASSFTPAGANGYTF. The CDR3 DNA sequence: TGTGCCAGCAGCTTTACCCCCGCAGGGGCTAATGGCTACACCTTC. This chain joins TRBV7-2 and TRBJ1-2, with D possibly TRBD1 on 6 matching bases. Trimming removed 3 bases at V and 6 bases at J, with 17 bases between. The length of the CDR3 is 15 residues. Germline V gene lookup returns CDR1 SGHTA and CDR2 FQGNSA.